The 18 T cell receptor beta chains in this list originate from one sample, sequenced in a study of graft-versus-host responses after intestinal transplantation. Graft-derived tissue was subjected to processing to liberate intraepithelial and lamina propria lymphocytes. Sequencing used immunoSEQ multiplex PCR; TCRdb keeps in-frame clones, though not all of them. This table has 13,000 to 15,000 clones, more than 65% appearing once. The sample here was ileum tissue, taken just under 28 days after intestinal transplant. The receptors stem from a human patient who received an intestinal transplant, so some T cells may come from the graft donor.

The chain has TRBV14 and TRBJ1-6; 11 nucleotides line up with TRBD1. J gave up 7 bases and V 0 bases, and 11 bases lay outside the gene matches. The germline gives CDR1 SGHDN, CDR2 FVKESK. The CDR3 is 19 amino acids. The chain's CDR3 is CASSQDPRDRGWRNSPLHF. As DNA, the CDR3 is TGTGCCAGCAGCCAAGATCCCCGGGACAGGGGGTGGAGGAATTCACCCCTCCACTTT.

This clone was counted only a few times. The rearrangement uses TRBV28 and TRBJ2-5; maybe TRBD2 (5 bases). This CDR3 is 11 amino acids long. V was trimmed by 2 bases and J by 7 bases, leaving 5 bases between them. Germline lookup yields CDR1 MDHEN and CDR2 SYDVKM. This CDR3 reads CASSLEGTQYF. The CDR3 nucleotides read TGTGCCAGCAGTTTAGAGGGGACCCAGTACTTC.

The chain is built from TRBV7-9 and TRBJ1-2, with D tentatively TRBD1 (5 bases). Trimming left V 5 bases short and J 8 bases short, with 21 bases between. This CDR3 contains 15 residues. Germline lookup yields CDR1 SEHNR and CDR2 FQNEAQ (reference sequence). The CDR3 here is CASSLSPPSREGYTF. For the CDR3, the DNA is TGTGCCAGCAGCCTCAGCCCTCCTTCCAGGGAAGGCTACACCTTC.

The chain recombines TRBV6-5 with TRBJ2-3; no clear D. This CDR3 spans 14 amino acids. V dropped 6 bases and J dropped 6 bases, with 16 bases sitting between them. Germline CDR1 reads MNHEY; CDR2 reads SVGAGI. CDR3 protein: CASSSDSFKDTQYF. CDR3 nucleotides: TGTGCCAGCAGCTCCGACTCGTTCAAGGATACGCAGTATTTT.

The CDR3 loop is CASSLSRLDTQYF. CDR3 nucleotides: TGTGCCAGCAGCTTATCCCGACTAGATACGCAGTATTTT. The chain has TRBV7-2 and TRBJ2-3; no clear D gene. In germline, CDR1 is SGHTA, CDR2 FQGNSA. CDR3 length: 13 amino acids. Trimming removed 2 bases at V and 5 bases at J, with 8 bases between. The full variable domain, in which reference TRBV7-2 and TRBJ2-3 provide the parts outside the CDR3, is GAGVSQSPSNKVTEKGKDVELRCDPISGHTALYWYRQSLGQGLEFLIYFQGNSAPDKSGLPSDRFSAERTGGSVSTLTIQRTQQEDSAVYLCASSLSRLDTQYFGPGTRLTVL.

The chain couples TRBV27 to TRBJ2-1; 10 nucleotides align to TRBD2. Germline V gene lookup returns CDR1 MNHEY and CDR2 SMNVEV (reference sequence). Trimming cost V 2 bases and J 5 bases; bases outside gene matches: 3. This CDR3 spans 15 amino acids. The CDR3 DNA is TGTGCCAGCAGTTTAGGAGCGGGGGGGCACAATGAGCAGTTCTTC. This sequence encodes CASSLGAGGHNEQFF.

The J gene is TRBJ1-2, the V gene TRBV4-2; D not certain. This CDR3 region has 15 residues. Trimming stripped 1 base from V and 4 bases from J, with 13 bases between. Germline loops: CDR1 LGHNA, CDR2 YNFKEQ. This CDR3 is CASSQGAGKSYGYTF. CDR3 nucleotide sequence: TGTGCCAGCAGCCAAGGTGCGGGAAAGAGCTATGGCTACACCTTC.

V is TRBV30 and J is TRBJ1-4; 7 bases fit TRBD1. V shed 5 bases, J shed 8 bases, and the junction held 8 bases outside the gene matches. The CDR3 sequence is 13 residues long. Germline values: CDR1 GTSNPN, CDR2 SVGIG (reference sequence). DNA of the CDR3: TGTGCCTGGGCGAGACAGGGTGGGGAAAAACTGTTTTTT. Its translation: CAWARQGGEKLFF.

The V gene is TRBV13, the J gene TRBJ2-5, with a possible D match to TRBD2 (6 bases). The V end lost 5 bases, the J end lost 7 bases, and 14 bases lay between the germline ends. This CDR3 has 13 amino acids. In germline, CDR1 is PRHDT, CDR2 FYEKMQ (reference sequence). CDR3 protein: CASSPIGEVTQYF. The DNA for the CDR3 is TGTGCCAGCAGCCCCATAGGGGAGGTGACCCAGTACTTC.

V and J are TRBV28 and TRBJ1-2; TRBD1 is a possible D gene (6 bases). CDR3 size: 17 residues. From germline, CDR1 is MDHEN and CDR2 SYDVKM. With 6 bases removed from V and 7 bases from J, the gap between germline ends came to 27 bases. The CDR3 loop is CASSLGPQGILRLGYTF. DNA for the CDR3: TGTGCCAGCAGCTTAGGTCCACAGGGTATTTTAAGGCTTGGCTACACCTTC.

The chain recombines TRBV15 with TRBJ2-1, with TRBD2 identical over 12 bases. This CDR3 has 17 residues. Per germline, CDR1 LNHNV and CDR2 YYDKDF (reference sequence). V was pared by 1 base and J by 8 bases, with 9 bases of the junction left unmatched. The CDR3 nucleotides are TGTGCCACCAGCAGAGGCCTACCGGGACTAGCGGGCGATGAGCAGTTCTTC. Protein: CATSRGLPGLAGDEQFF. The full variable domain, in which reference TRBV15 and TRBJ2-1 provide the parts outside the CDR3, is DAMVIQNPRYQVTQFGKPVTLSCSQTLNHNVMYWYQQKSSQAPKLLFHYYDKDFNNEADTPDNFQSRRPNTSFCFLDIRSPGLGDTAMYLCATSRGLPGLAGDEQFFGPGTRLTVL.

V usage is TRBV28 and J usage is TRBJ2-3; TRBD1 agrees at 7 bases. This CDR3 region has 14 residues. The germline V gene has CDR1 MDHEN and CDR2 SYDVKM. The V and J ends lost 5 bases and 2 bases, in that order; junction bases with no gene match: 4. CDR3 region: CASSADRDTDTQYF. The CDR3 nucleotides are TGTGCCAGCAGTGCCGACAGGGACACAGATACGCAGTATTTT.

This clone was seen just once. This chain connects TRBV27 to TRBJ1-5; possibly TRBD1 for D (5 bases). Trimming pared 5 bases from V and 2 bases from J, leaving 16 bases between. The CDR3 has 16 residues. Germline CDR1 MNHEY, CDR2 SMNVEV (reference sequence). As DNA, the CDR3 is TGTGCCAGCAGTCTCTCGGGGGGTATCGGCAATCAGCCCCAGCATTTT. Translated: CASSLSGGIGNQPQHF.

This clone was detected only a few times. V usage is TRBV7-9 and J usage is TRBJ1-5; D gene ambiguous. The CDR3 covers 12 residues. The germline V and J ends were trimmed by 5 bases and 4 bases, with 6 bases remaining between them. Germline loops: CDR1 SEHNR, CDR2 FQNEAQ (reference sequence). This CDR3 reads CASSLENQPQHF. DNA for the CDR3: TGTGCCAGCAGCCTCGAGAATCAGCCCCAGCATTTT.

The genes are TRBV6-1 and TRBJ2-2, with D perhaps matching TRBD1 (6 bases). Deletions cut 3 bases from V and 3 bases from J, with 8 bases between. Germline V lookup: CDR1 MNHNS, CDR2 SASEGT. This CDR3 spans 14 amino acids. The CDR3 sequence is CASSDYRDTGELFF. In DNA, the CDR3 is TGTGCCAGCAGTGACTACAGGGACACCGGGGAGCTGTTTTTT.

This clone was seen a handful of times. This chain connects TRBV19 to TRBJ2-3, with D perhaps TRBD1 (6 bases). V was shortened by 8 bases and J by 0 bases, with 15 bases between the two germline ends. The length of the CDR3 is 15 residues. Germline loops: CDR1 LNHDA, CDR2 SQIVND (reference sequence). CDR3 in amino acids: CASQHRVASTDTQYF. The DNA of the CDR3 is TGTGCCAGTCAACACAGGGTTGCTAGCACAGATACGCAGTATTTT.

The chain links TRBV14 to TRBJ2-3, with D perhaps TRBD2 (5 bases). This CDR3 is built from 15 residues. V was pared by 0 bases and J by 8 bases, with 15 bases between. The germline CDR1 and CDR2 sequences are SGHDN and FVKESK. CDR3 amino acids: CASSQEMPPRGTQYF. The CDR3 DNA reads TGTGCCAGCAGCCAAGAGATGCCCCCCCGGGGTACGCAGTATTTT.

The rearrangement joins TRBV4-3 to TRBJ2-2, with 13 positions matching TRBD2. Germline V gives CDR1 LGHNA, CDR2 YSLEER. The CDR3 has 17 amino acids. V was clipped by 3 bases and J by 7 bases; unmatched bases: 8. CDR3 region: CASSQALAGGLNGELFF. CDR3 sequence (DNA): TGCGCCAGCAGCCAGGCACTAGCGGGGGGGCTCAACGGGGAGCTGTTTTTT.